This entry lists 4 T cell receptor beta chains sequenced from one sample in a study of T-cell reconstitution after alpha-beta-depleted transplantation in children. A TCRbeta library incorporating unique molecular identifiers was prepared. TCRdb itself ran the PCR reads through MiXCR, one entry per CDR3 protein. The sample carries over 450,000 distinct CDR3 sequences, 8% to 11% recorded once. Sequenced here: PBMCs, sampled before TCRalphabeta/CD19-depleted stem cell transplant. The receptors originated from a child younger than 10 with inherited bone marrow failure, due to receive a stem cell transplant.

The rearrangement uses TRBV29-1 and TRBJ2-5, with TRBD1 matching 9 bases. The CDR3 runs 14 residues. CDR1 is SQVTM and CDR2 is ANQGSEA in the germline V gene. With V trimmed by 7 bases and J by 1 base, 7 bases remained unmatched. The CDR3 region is CSAGTGPLQETQYF. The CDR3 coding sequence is TGCAGCGCCGGGACAGGGCCCCTCCAAGAGACCCAGTACTTC.

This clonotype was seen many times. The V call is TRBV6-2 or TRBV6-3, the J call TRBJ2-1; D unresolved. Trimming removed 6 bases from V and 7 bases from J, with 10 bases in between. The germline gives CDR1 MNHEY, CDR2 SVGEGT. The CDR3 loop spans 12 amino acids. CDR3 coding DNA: TGTGCCAGCAGCCCCGCTGCAAATGAGCAGTTCTTC. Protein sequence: CASSPAANEQFF.

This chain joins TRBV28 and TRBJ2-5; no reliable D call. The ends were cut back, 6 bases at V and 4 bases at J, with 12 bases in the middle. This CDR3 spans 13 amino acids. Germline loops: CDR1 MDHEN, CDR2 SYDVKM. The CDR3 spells CASSPRSRETQYF. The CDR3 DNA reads TGTGCCAGCAGCCCCCGCAGCCGAGAGACCCAGTACTTC.

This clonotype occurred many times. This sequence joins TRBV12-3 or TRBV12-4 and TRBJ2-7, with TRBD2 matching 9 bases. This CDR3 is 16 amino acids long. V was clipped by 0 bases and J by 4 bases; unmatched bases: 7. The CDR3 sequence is CASSLASGSISYEQYF. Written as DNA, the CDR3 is TGTGCCAGCAGTTTAGCTAGCGGGAGTATTAGTTACGAGCAGTACTTC.